Following are 30 T cell receptor beta chains from one sample sequenced in a study of T cell repertoires in cytomegalovirus infection. Antigen specificity for these receptors is unknown. From the reads, TCRdb called clonotypes with MiXCR, one entry per CDR3 protein. This table holds 550,000 to 850,000 distinct CDR3 sequences, approximately 33% found once. The sample consisted of cultured PBMCs, taken from culture after CMV antigen stimulation. These receptors were taken from a human donor in good health (CMV status not recorded). Some clones in this sample may be carry-over from other donors' samples.

The V call is TRBV6-8, the J call TRBJ2-7, with 10 bases matching TRBD1. V was pared by 11 bases and J by 1 base, with 8 bases of the junction left unmatched. Germline assignment: CDR1 MNHGY and CDR2 SAAAGT. The CDR3 length is 14 residues. In nucleotides, the CDR3 is TGTGCCGCCCGACGGACAGGGGGTTCCTACGAGCAGTACTTC. It yields the protein CAARRTGGSYEQYF.

This clonotype was seen a few times. The chain recombines TRBV6-8 with TRBJ1-4; D is perhaps TRBD1 (5 bases). Deletions cut 6 bases from V and 7 bases from J, with 15 bases between. This CDR3 comprises 14 residues. Germline values: CDR1 MNHGY, CDR2 SAAAGT. This CDR3 reads CASREQVRAEKLFF. DNA for the CDR3: TGTGCCAGCAGAGAACAGGTTCGGGCTGAAAAACTGTTTTTT.

This clonotype has a handful of counts. V usage is TRBV11-2 and J usage is TRBJ2-1, with D perhaps matching TRBD1 (6 bases). Trimming took off 5 bases at V and 0 bases at J, with 11 bases between the two ends. Germline CDR1 reads SGHAT; CDR2 reads FQNNGV. The CDR3 sequence is 15 residues long. The DNA of the CDR3 is TGTGCCAGCAGCCGGGACAAGAGCTCCTACAATGAGCAGTTCTTC. Translating gives CASSRDKSSYNEQFF.

The V gene is TRBV12-3 or TRBV12-4, the J gene TRBJ1-6; D remains ambiguous. V lost 8 bases and J 4 bases, leaving 15 bases between the germline ends. This CDR3 spans 15 amino acids. CDR3 amino acids: CASGRRRTYNSPLHF. DNA for the CDR3: TGTGCCAGCGGCCGGAGGCGTACATATAATTCACCCCTCCACTTT.

This clonotype was recorded at least ten times. The rearrangement uses TRBV7-2 and TRBJ2-3; TRBD2 agrees at 8 bases. V gave up 5 bases and J gave up 5 bases; unmatched junction bases: 24. This CDR3 has 20 amino acids. Germline V lookup: CDR1 SGHTA, CDR2 FQGNSA. The CDR3 here is CASSRRVAGHSSHAGDTQYF. The CDR3 bases are TGTGCCAGCAGCCGGAGGGTAGCGGGACACTCAAGCCATGCGGGAGATACGCAGTATTTT.

This rearrangement joins TRBV19 to TRBJ1-2, with D maybe TRBD1 (6 bases). From germline, CDR1 is LNHDA and CDR2 SQIVND (reference sequence). Deletions cut 10 bases from V and 6 bases from J, with 12 bases between. The CDR3 spans 11 residues. The CDR3 reads CATPTGDGYTF. The CDR3 DNA reads TGTGCCACCCCGACAGGAGATGGCTACACCTTC.

This clonotype was counted at least ten times. The J gene is TRBJ1-1, the V gene TRBV10-3, with D tentatively TRBD1 (5 bases). The CDR3 is made up of 11 amino acids. V lost 10 bases and J 4 bases, leaving 10 bases between the germline ends. Germline V gene sequence: CDR1 ENHRY, CDR2 SYGVKD. CDR3: CATRTTTEAFF. The CDR3 DNA reads as TGTGCCACCCGGACAACCACTGAAGCTTTCTTT.

The chain is built from TRBV12-5 and TRBJ2-1, with D uncertain. V lost 7 bases and J lost 6, with 7 bases in between. The germline V gene encodes CDR1 LGHNT and CDR2 FRNRAP. The CDR3 extends over 11 amino acids. The CDR3 DNA sequence: TGTGCTAGTGAGGTCGGCAATGAGCAGTTCTTC. Protein: CASEVGNEQFF. Full variable domain (remainder filled in from reference TRBV12-5 and TRBJ2-1): DARVTQTPRHKVTEMGQEVTMRCQPILGHNTVFWYRQTMMQGLELLAYFRNRAPLDDSGMPKDRFSAEMPDATLATLKIQPSEPRDSAVYFCASEVGNEQFFGPGTRLTVL.

The sample holds one count of this clonotype. The gene calls are TRBV6-2 or TRBV6-3 and TRBJ1-6, with D unclear. The V gene's germline CDR1 is MNHEY and CDR2 SVGEGT. V was clipped by 6 bases and J by 6 bases, with 18 bases between them. This CDR3 spans 16 amino acids. CDR3 nucleotide sequence: TGTGCCAGCAGGCCCCTCCCGGACGCAGTTAATTCACCCCTCCACTTT. Its translation: CASRPLPDAVNSPLHF.

This clonotype was detected a few times. The V call is TRBV20-1, the J call TRBJ2-3; 8 positions agree with TRBD2. The CDR3 loop spans 17 amino acids. Germline V lookup: CDR1 DFQATT, CDR2 SNEGSKA (reference sequence). Trimming cost V 6 bases and J 7 bases; bases outside gene matches: 21. The CDR3 is CSAGPQLPREGLNTQYF. Written as DNA, the CDR3 is TGCAGTGCCGGGCCCCAATTACCCCGGGAGGGCCTAAATACGCAGTATTTT.

The chain recombines TRBV7-6 with TRBJ2-1; D is unclear. Germline values: CDR1 SGHVS, CDR2 FNYEAQ. The CDR3 length is 13 residues. The germline V and J ends were trimmed by 3 bases and 5 bases, with 8 bases remaining between them. CDR3 bases: TGTGCCAGCAGCTTCGTAAGAGACAATGAGCAGTTCTTC. Its translation is CASSFVRDNEQFF.

The rearrangement uses TRBV6-6 and TRBJ1-5, with D tentatively TRBD1 (5 bases). Trimming removed 5 bases from V and 0 bases from J, with 17 bases in between. Germline CDR1 and CDR2: MNHNY and SVGAGI (reference sequence). The CDR3 runs 17 residues. The CDR3 region is CASSGYRITYSNQPQHF. Here the CDR3 DNA reads TGTGCCAGCAGTGGCTACAGGATTACTTATAGCAATCAGCCCCAGCATTTT.

This clonotype has at least ten counts. V is TRBV7-2 and J is TRBJ1-1, with TRBD1 as a possible D gene (5 bases). CDR1 and CDR2 from the germline V gene are SGHTA and FQGNSA. CDR3 length: 13 amino acids. Deletions cut 5 bases from V and 1 base from J, with 8 bases between. The CDR3 loop is CASSRGANTEAFF. The CDR3 nucleotides are TGTGCCAGCAGCCGTGGGGCGAACACTGAAGCTTTCTTT.

The V call is TRBV5-5, the J call TRBJ2-2, with D uncertain. CDR1 is SGHKS, CDR2 YYEKEE, per germline (reference sequence). V shed 2 bases and J shed 6 bases, with 8 bases lying between them. This CDR3 is built from 13 residues. CDR3 region: CASSFNSAGELFF. The CDR3 nucleotides are TGTGCCAGCAGCTTTAACAGTGCCGGGGAGCTGTTTTTT.

In its sample, this clonotype was seen many times. V gene TRBV7-2 combines with J gene TRBJ2-7; D is perhaps TRBD2 (5 bases). The CDR3 is made up of 13 amino acids. Trimming took 5 bases from V and 5 from J, leaving 13 bases between them. Germline loops: CDR1 SGHTA, CDR2 FQGNSA. The CDR3 sequence is CASSRRRDDEQYF. Here the CDR3 DNA reads TGTGCCAGCAGCCGCCGTCGGGATGACGAGCAGTACTTC.

The chain couples TRBV2 to TRBJ2-3; 8 bases line up with TRBD2. J lost 3 bases, V lost 6 bases, and 17 bases had no gene match. CDR1 is SNHLY and CDR2 is FYNNEI in the germline V gene. This CDR3 contains 18 residues. CDR3 DNA sequence: TGTGCCAGCAGCCCGGACGGCGGGAGGTGGGCACAGACAGATACGCAGTATTTT. This sequence encodes CASSPDGGRWAQTDTQYF.

This clonotype was detected a few times. The genes are TRBV7-2 and TRBJ2-7; 9 bases map to TRBD2. This CDR3 has 14 residues. Looked up from germline, CDR1 is SGHTA and CDR2 is FQGNSA. The V gene end was trimmed by 4 bases and the J gene end by 4 bases; junction bases not matched to a gene: 5. CDR3 sequence: CASSSTSGFYEQYF. In nucleotides, the CDR3 is TGTGCCAGCAGCTCGACTAGCGGTTTTTACGAGCAGTACTTC.

This clonotype was counted between two and nine times. This sequence joins TRBV4-1 and TRBJ1-2; D is undetermined. The V end was cut by 3 bases, the J end by 2 bases, with 13 bases between. CDR3 size: 15 residues. CDR1 and CDR2 (germline): MGHRA, YSYEKL. The chain's CDR3 is CASSQIPDTNYGYTF. The CDR3 coding sequence is TGCGCCAGCAGCCAGATCCCGGATACAAACTATGGCTACACCTTC.

The rearrangement uses TRBV6-6 and TRBJ2-1; 7 bases agree with TRBD2. With 2 bases clipped from V and 6 bases from J, the junction kept 1 base outside the gene matches. Germline V gene sequence: CDR1 MNHNY, CDR2 SVGAGI (reference sequence). CDR3 size: 13 residues. CDR3 sequence reads: CASSYGGGNEQFF. CDR3 DNA: TGTGCCAGCAGTTACGGGGGGGGCAATGAGCAGTTCTTC.

The V gene is TRBV15, the J gene TRBJ2-1; D is uncertain. The CDR3 loop spans 12 amino acids. Between the trimmed V and J ends, which lost 0 bases and 10 bases, there was a span of 7 bases. Per germline, CDR1 LNHNV and CDR2 YYDKDF (reference sequence). The CDR3 sequence is CATSRDRGEQFF. In DNA, the CDR3 is TGTGCCACCAGCAGAGATCGTGGGGAGCAGTTCTTC.

V usage is TRBV18 and J usage is TRBJ1-6; no firm D call. The CDR3 has 13 amino acids. Germline assignment: CDR1 KGHSH and CDR2 LQKENI. V lost 3 bases and J lost 5, with 5 bases in between. As DNA, the CDR3 is TGTGCCAGCTCACCGGCGGATAATTCACCCCTCCACTTT. This codes for CASSPADNSPLHF.

This clonotype was observed at least ten times. The chain recombines TRBV7-2 with TRBJ1-2, with D unclear. Trimming left V 6 bases short and J 2 bases short, with 10 bases between. The CDR3 has 13 residues. Germline loops: CDR1 SGHTA, CDR2 FQGNSA. The CDR3 protein is CASSSIRNYGYTF. Written as DNA, the CDR3 is TGTGCCAGCAGTTCGATACGGAACTATGGCTACACCTTC.

This clonotype was observed a handful of times. This sequence joins TRBV7-2 and TRBJ1-4, with D possibly matching TRBD1 (5 bases). The V end was cut by 3 bases, the J end by 8 bases, with 19 bases between. CDR1 and CDR2 from the germline V gene are SGHTA and FQGNSA. This CDR3 is 16 amino acids long. CDR3 DNA: TGTGCCAGCAGCTTGGGCCCTTCAGGGTCAGGAGAAAAACTGTTTTTT. Amino acids: CASSLGPSGSGEKLFF.

V is TRBV7-9 and J is TRBJ2-1; TRBD1 matches 7 bases. This CDR3 is 16 amino acids long. Germline V gives CDR1 SEHNR, CDR2 FQNEAQ (reference sequence). Trimming took 6 bases from V and 0 from J; bases not matched to a gene: 8. CDR3 amino acids: CASRNPQGSSYNEQFF. The CDR3 DNA reads TGTGCCAGCAGGAATCCACAGGGGAGCTCCTACAATGAGCAGTTCTTC.

This clonotype appeared many times. This chain connects TRBV12-3 or TRBV12-4 to TRBJ1-4; unclear D gene. Trimming stripped 3 bases from V and 0 bases from J, with 5 bases between. This CDR3 has 14 amino acids. This CDR3 is CASSFQATNEKLFF. The CDR3 coding sequence is TGTGCCAGCAGTTTCCAGGCAACTAATGAAAAACTGTTTTTT.

Note on this clonotype: Just one base apart from a much larger clone, this may be a read error. The V call is TRBV12-3 or TRBV12-4, the J call TRBJ1-5; tentatively, D is TRBD1 (5 bases). The V and J ends lost 5 bases and 3 bases respectively, with 14 bases between them. This CDR3 is 15 amino acids long. This CDR3 reads CASSEADSYNQPQHF. CDR3 bases: TGTGCCAGCAGTGAAGCCGACAGTTACAATCAGCCCCAGCATTTT.

Regarding this clonotype: A much more abundant neighbour one base away suggests this may be a read error. The chain carries TRBV6-2 or TRBV6-3 and TRBJ1-3; D is ambiguous. This CDR3 contains 14 residues. Per germline, CDR1 MNHEY and CDR2 SVGEGT. Trimming removed 6 bases from V and 0 bases from J, with 9 bases in between. In DNA, the CDR3 is TGTGCCAGCAGCTACGACATCTCTGGAAACACCATATATTTT. Protein sequence: CASSYDISGNTIYF.

Note on this clonotype: The germline gene is not matched at one end of the junction; a read error may be the cause. V is TRBV6-6 and J is TRBJ1-1; no clear D gene. Germline loops: CDR1 MNHNY, CDR2 SVGAGI (reference sequence). CDR3 size: 11 residues. This CDR3 reads CASTRRTGAFF. CDR3 sequence (DNA): TGTGCCAGCACTCGACGAACTGGAGCTTTCTTT.

The chain joins TRBV7-2 to TRBJ2-1, with D hard to call. V lost 3 bases and J 7 bases, leaving 10 bases between the germline ends. CDR3 size: 13 residues. Germline values: CDR1 SGHTA, CDR2 FQGNSA. The CDR3 coding sequence is TGTGCCAGCAGCTTGAGGACCGCGAATGAGCAGTTCTTC. Translating gives CASSLRTANEQFF.

This clonotype was counted ten times or more. The chain couples TRBV7-2 to TRBJ2-2; D unclear. V lost 2 bases to trimming and J lost 2 bases, with 9 bases between them. This CDR3 is 15 amino acids long. CDR1 SGHTA and CDR2 FQGNSA come from the germline V gene. As DNA, the CDR3 is TGTGCCAGCAGCTTAAAGACCGTTAACACCGGGGAGCTGTTTTTT. Its protein product is CASSLKTVNTGELFF. The whole variable domain, remainder taken from reference TRBV7-2 and TRBJ2-2, is GAGVSQSPSNKVTEKGKDVELRCDPISGHTALYWYRQSLGQGLEFLIYFQGNSAPDKSGLPSDRFSAERTGGSVSTLTIQRTQQEDSAVYLCASSLKTVNTGELFFGEGSRLTVL.